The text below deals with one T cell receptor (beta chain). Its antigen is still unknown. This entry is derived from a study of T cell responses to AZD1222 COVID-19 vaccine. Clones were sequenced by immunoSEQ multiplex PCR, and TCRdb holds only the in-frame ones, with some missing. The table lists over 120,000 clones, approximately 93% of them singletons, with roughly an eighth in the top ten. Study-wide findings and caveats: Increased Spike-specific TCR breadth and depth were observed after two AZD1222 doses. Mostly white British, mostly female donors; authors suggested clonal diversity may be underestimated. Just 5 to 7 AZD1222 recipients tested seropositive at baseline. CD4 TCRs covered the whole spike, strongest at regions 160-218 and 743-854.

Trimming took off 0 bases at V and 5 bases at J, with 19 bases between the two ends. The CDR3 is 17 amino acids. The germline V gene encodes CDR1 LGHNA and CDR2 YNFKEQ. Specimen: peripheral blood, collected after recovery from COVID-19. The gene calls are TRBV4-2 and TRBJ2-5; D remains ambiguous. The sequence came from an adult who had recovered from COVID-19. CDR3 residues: CASSQDLGADAAETQYF. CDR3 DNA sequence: TGTGCCAGCAGCCAAGATCTTGGAGCAGACGCAGCCGAGACCCAGTACTTC.